This T cell receptor beta chain is drawn from a study of T-cell reconstitution after alpha-beta-depleted transplantation in children. Library preparation (for TCRbeta) was performed with unique molecular identifiers. TCRdb independently ran MiXCR on the PCR reads; one entry per CDR3 protein. The sample includes some 340,000 distinct CDR3 sequences, 9% to 12% seen only once; the top ten take 2% to 3%. At least ten counts were recorded for this clonotype. The ends were cut back, 5 bases at V and 3 bases at J, with 14 bases in the middle. The CDR3 is 14 amino acids. The V gene's germline CDR1 is MNHNS and CDR2 SASEGT.

This sequence was found in a human donor who donated a stem cell graft to a child with acute lymphoblastic leukemia. This rearrangement joins TRBV6-1 to TRBJ2-7; possibly TRBD1 or TRBD2 for D (5 bases each). The sample here was PBMCs from the stem cell graft donor, taken from the stem cell graft. CDR3 DNA sequence: TGTGCCAGCAGTCAGTACAGTGGGGGCTACGAGCAGTACTTC. It translates to CASSQYSGGYEQYF.